This T cell receptor beta chain was retrieved from a study of technical replicates of blood from a few donors. Data came from immunoSEQ multiplex PCR; TCRdb stores just in-frame clones and leaves some out. The table records some 60,000 clones, roughly 89% of them present only once. The length of the CDR3 is 16 residues. The V end was cut by 2 bases, the J end by 3 bases, with 13 bases between. Germline values: CDR1 SEHNR, CDR2 FQNEAQ (reference sequence). The sequenced sample consisted of PBMCs. V is TRBV7-9 and J is TRBJ2-2; possibly TRBD2 for D (6 bases). The sequence came from a human donor in good health. Some clones in this sample may be carry-over from other donors' samples. The CDR3 spells CASSLFGGVYTGELFF. The CDR3 coding sequence is TGTGCCAGCAGCTTATTCGGCGGGGTATACACCGGGGAGCTGTTTTTT.